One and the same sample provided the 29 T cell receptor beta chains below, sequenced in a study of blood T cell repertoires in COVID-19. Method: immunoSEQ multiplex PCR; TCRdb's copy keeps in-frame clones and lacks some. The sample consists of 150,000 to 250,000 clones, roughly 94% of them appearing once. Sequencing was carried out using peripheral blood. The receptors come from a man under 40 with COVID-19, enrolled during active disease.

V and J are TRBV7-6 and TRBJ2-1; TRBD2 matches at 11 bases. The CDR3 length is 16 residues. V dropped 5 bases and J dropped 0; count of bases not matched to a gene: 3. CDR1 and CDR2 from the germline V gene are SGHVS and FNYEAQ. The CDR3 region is CASSPLAGGSYNEQFF. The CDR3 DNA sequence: TGTGCCAGCAGCCCTCTAGCGGGGGGCTCCTACAATGAGCAGTTCTTC.

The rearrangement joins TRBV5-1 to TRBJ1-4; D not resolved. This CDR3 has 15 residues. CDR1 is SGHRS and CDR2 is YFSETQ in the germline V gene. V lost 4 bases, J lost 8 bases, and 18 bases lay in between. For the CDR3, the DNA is TGCGCCAGCAGCCTCAGAGTCCCGGGTGACGAAAAACTGTTTTTT. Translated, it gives CASSLRVPGDEKLFF.

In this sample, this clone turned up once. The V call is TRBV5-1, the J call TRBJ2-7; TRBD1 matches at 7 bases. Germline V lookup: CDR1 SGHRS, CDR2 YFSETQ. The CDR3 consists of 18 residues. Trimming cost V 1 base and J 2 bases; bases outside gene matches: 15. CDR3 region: CASSLYPDGQAETYEQYF. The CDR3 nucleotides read TGCGCCAGCAGCTTGTATCCGGACGGACAGGCGGAGACCTACGAGCAGTACTTC. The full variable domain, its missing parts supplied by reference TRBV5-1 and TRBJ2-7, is KAGVTQTPRYLIKTRGQQVTLSCSPISGHRSVSWYQQTPGQGLQFLFEYFSETQRNKGNFPGRFSGRQFSNSRSEMNVSTLELGDSALYLCASSLYPDGQAETYEQYFGPGTRLTVT.

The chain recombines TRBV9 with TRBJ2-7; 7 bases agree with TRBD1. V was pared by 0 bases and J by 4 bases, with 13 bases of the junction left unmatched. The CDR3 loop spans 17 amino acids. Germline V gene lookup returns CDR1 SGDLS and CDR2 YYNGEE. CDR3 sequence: CASSVDGRAGTAYEQYF. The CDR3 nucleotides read TGTGCCAGCAGCGTAGATGGACGAGCCGGGACAGCATACGAGCAGTACTTC. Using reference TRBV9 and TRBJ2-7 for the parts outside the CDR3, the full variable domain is DSGVTQTPKHLITATGQRVTLRCSPRSGDLSVYWYQQSLDQGLQFLIQYYNGEERAKGNILERFSAQQFPDLHSELNLSSLELGDSALYFCASSVDGRAGTAYEQYFGPGTRLTVT.

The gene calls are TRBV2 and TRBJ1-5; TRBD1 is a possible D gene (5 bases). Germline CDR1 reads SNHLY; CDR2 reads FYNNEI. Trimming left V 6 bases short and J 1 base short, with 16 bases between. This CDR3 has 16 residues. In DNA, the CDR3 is TGTGCCAGCAGGGCCGGACAAGGGCCGAGCAATCAGCCCCAGCATTTT. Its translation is CASRAGQGPSNQPQHF.

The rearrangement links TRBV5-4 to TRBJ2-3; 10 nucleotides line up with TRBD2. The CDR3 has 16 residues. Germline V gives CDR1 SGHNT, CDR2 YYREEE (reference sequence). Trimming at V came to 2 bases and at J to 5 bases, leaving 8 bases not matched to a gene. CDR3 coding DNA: TGTGCCAGCAGCTTAAGCGGGGGGGCCGGTAGAGATACGCAGTATTTT. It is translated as CASSLSGGAGRDTQYF.

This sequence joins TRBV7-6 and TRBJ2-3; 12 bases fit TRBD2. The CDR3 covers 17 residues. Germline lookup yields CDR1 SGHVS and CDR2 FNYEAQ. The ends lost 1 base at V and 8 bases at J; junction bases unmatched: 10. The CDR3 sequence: CASSLVGGLAGSGTQYF. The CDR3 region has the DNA TGTGCCAGCAGCTTAGTAGGCGGACTAGCGGGGTCCGGTACGCAGTATTTT.

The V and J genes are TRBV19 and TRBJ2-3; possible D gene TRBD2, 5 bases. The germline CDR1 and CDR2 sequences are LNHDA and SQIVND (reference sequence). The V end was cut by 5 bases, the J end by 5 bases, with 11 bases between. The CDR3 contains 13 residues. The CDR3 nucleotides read TGTGCCAGTAGTCCCGGGATCGGAGATACGCAGTATTTT. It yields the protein CASSPGIGDTQYF.

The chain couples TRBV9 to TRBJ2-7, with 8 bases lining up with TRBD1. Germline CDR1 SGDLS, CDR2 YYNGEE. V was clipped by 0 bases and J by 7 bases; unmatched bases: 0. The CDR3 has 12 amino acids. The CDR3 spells CASSVGTGEQYF. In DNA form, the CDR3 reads TGTGCCAGCAGCGTAGGGACAGGGGAGCAGTACTTC.

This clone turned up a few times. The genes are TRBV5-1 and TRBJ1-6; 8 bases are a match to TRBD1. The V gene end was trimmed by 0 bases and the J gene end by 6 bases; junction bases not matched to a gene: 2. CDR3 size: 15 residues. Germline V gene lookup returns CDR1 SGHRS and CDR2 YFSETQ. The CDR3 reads CASSLGTGFNSPLHF. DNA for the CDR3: TGCGCCAGCAGCTTGGGGACAGGGTTTAATTCACCCCTCCACTTT.

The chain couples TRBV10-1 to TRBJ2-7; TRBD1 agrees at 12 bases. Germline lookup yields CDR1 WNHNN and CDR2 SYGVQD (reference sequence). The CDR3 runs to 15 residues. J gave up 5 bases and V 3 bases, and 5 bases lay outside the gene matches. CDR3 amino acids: CASSDPGQGADEQYF. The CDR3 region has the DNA TGCGCCAGCAGTGATCCGGGACAGGGGGCCGACGAGCAGTACTTC.

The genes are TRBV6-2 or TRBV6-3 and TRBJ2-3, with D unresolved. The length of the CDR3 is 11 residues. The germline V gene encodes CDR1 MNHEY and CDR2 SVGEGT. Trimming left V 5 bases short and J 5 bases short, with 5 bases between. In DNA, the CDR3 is TGTGCCAGCAGTCCACTAGATACGCAGTATTTT. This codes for CASSPLDTQYF.

The CDR3 DNA follows: TGTGCCAGCAGTCCCGACAGATACGAGCAGTACTTC. It is translated as CASSPDRYEQYF. V usage is TRBV6-6 and J usage is TRBJ2-7; D perhaps matches TRBD1 (5 bases). Germline values: CDR1 MNHNY, CDR2 SVGAGI (reference sequence). The CDR3 consists of 12 residues. V was trimmed by 5 bases and J by 4 bases, leaving 9 bases between them.

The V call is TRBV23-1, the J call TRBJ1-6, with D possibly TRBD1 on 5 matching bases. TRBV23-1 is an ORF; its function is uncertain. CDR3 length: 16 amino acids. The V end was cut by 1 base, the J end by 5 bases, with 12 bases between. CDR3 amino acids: CASSQLIGGNNSPLHF. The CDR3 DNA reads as TGCGCCAGCAGTCAATTGATCGGGGGAAATAATTCACCCCTCCACTTT.

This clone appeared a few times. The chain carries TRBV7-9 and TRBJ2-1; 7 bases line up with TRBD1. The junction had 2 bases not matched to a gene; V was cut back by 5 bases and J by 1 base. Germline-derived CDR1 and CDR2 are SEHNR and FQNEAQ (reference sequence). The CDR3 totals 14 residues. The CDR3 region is CASSPGGSYNEQFF. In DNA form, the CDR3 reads TGTGCCAGCAGCCCAGGGGGTTCCTACAATGAGCAGTTCTTC. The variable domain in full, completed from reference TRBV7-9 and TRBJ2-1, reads DTGVSQNPRHKITKRGQNVTFRCDPISEHNRLYWYRQTLGQGPEFLTYFQNEAQLEKSRLLSDRFSAERPKGSFSTLEIQRTEQGDSAMYLCASSPGGSYNEQFFGPGTRLTVL.

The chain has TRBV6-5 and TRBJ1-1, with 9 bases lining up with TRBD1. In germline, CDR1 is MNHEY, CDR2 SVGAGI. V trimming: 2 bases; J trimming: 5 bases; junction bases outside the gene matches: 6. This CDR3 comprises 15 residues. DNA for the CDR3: TGTGCCAGCAGTTACCAACAGGGGGCATTGACTGAAGCTTTCTTT. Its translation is CASSYQQGALTEAFF.

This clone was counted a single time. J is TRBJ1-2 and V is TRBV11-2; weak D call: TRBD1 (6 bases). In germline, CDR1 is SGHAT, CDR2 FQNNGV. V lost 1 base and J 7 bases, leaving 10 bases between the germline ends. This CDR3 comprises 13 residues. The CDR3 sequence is CASSLAGGLGYTF. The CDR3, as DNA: TGTGCCAGCAGCTTAGCCGGGGGGCTTGGCTACACCTTC. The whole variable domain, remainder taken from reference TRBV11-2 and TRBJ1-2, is EAGVAQSPRYKIIEKRQSVAFWCNPISGHATLYWYQQILGQGPKLLIQFQNNGVVDDSQLPKDRFSAERLKGVDSTLKIQPAKLEDSAVYLCASSLAGGLGYTFGSGTRLTVV.

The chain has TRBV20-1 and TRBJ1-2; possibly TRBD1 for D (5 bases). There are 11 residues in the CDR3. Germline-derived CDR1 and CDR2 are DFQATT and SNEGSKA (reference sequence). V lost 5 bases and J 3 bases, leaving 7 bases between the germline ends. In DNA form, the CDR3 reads TGCAGTGCTTCGACAGACTATGGCTACACCTTC. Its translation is CSASTDYGYTF.

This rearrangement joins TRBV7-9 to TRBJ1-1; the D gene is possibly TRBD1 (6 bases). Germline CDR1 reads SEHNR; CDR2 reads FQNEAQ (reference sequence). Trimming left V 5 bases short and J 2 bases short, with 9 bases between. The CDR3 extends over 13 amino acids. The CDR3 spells CASSGQFNTEAFF. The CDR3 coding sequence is TGTGCCAGCAGCGGACAGTTTAACACTGAAGCTTTCTTT.

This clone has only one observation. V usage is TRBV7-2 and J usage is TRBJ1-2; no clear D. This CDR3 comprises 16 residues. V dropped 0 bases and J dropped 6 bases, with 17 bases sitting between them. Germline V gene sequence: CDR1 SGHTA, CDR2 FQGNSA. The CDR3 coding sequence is TGTGCCAGCAGCTTAGCGCAATTAGTTCACGGGGATGGCTACACCTTC. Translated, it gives CASSLAQLVHGDGYTF.

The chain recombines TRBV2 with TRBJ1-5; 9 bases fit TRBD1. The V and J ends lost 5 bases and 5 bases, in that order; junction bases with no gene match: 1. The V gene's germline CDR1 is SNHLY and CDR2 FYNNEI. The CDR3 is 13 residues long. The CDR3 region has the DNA TGTGCCAGCAGTACAGGGGGCTATCAGCCCCAGCATTTT. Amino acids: CASSTGGYQPQHF.

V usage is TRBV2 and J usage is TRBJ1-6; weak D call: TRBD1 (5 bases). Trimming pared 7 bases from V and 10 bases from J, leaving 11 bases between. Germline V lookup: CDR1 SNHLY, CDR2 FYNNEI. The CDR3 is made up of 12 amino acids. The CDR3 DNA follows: TGTGCCAGCAAGGGGAGGGAATCACCCCTCCACTTT. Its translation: CASKGRESPLHF.

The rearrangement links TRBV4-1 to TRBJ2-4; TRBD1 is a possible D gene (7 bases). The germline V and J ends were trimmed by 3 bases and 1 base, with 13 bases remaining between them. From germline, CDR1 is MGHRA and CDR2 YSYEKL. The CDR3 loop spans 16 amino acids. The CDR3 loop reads CASSHLPGGAKNIQYF. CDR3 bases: TGCGCCAGCAGCCACCTGCCAGGGGGGGCCAAAAACATTCAGTACTTC.

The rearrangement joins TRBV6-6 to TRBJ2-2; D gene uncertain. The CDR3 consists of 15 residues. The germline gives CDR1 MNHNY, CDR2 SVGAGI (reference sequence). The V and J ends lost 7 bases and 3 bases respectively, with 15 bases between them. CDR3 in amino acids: CASTYVRLHTGELFF. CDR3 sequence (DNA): TGTGCCAGCACCTACGTCAGGTTACACACCGGGGAGCTGTTTTTT.

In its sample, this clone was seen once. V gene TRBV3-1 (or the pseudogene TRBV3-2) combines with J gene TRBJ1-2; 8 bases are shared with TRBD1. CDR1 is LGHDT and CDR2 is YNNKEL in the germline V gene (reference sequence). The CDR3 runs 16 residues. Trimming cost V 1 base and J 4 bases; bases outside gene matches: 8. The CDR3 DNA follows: TGTGCCAGCAGCCAAGTGGGACAGGACAAACTCTATGGCTACACCTTC. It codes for CASSQVGQDKLYGYTF.

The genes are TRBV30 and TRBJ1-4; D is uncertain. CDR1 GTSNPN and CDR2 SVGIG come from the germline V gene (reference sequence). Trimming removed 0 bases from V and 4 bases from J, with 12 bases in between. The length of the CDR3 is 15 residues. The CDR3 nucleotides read TGTGCCTGGAGTGTTTTTGGCATATATAATGAAAAACTGTTTTTT. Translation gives CAWSVFGIYNEKLFF.

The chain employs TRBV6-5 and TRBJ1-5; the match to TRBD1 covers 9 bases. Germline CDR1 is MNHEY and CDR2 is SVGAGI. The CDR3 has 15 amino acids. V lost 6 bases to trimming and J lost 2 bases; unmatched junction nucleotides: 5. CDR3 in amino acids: CASSKQGAGNQPQHF. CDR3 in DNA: TGTGCCAGCAGCAAACAGGGGGCTGGCAATCAGCCCCAGCATTTT.

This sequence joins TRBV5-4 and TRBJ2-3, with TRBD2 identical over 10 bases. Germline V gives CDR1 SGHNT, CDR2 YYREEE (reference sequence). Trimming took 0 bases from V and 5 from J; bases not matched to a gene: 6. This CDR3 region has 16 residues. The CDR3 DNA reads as TGTGCCAGCAGCTTGGCCAGCGGGGGGGCCCTAGATACGCAGTATTTT. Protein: CASSLASGGALDTQYF.

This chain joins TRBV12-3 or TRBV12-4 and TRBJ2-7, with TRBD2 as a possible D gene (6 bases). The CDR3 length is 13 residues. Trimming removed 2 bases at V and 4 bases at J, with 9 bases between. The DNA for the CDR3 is TGTGCCAGCAGTTTAATGGGGGGATACGAGCAGTACTTC. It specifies CASSLMGGYEQYF.